A selection of T cell receptor beta chains follows, all from one sample in a study of early T cells in non-severe SARS-CoV-2 infection. Using its own MiXCR run on the 5' RACE reads, TCRdb lists one record per CDR3 protein. The sample includes 70,000 to 90,000 distinct CDR3 sequences, around 9.3% of them seen just once. Sample: whole blood, taken at baseline. All receptors come from an adult who was a healthcare worker with PCR-confirmed SARS-CoV-2 infection or an uninfected control (not recorded which). The CDR3 runs from the conserved cysteine through the conserved F or W. The order of the fields is D gene, V gene, J gene, clone size, CDR3 protein, CDR3 DNA. A D gene is named only where the DNA matches it firmly. Rows give clone size only sometimes, using once, few, many, or a class for an expanded clone.

>TRBD2|TRBV7-9|TRBJ2-3|few
CATKLAGADTQYF
TGTGCCACCAAACTAGCGGGAGCAGATACGCAGTATTTT
>-|TRBV12-3/TRBV12-4|TRBJ2-3|many
CASSLGSRDTQYF
TGTGCCAGCAGTTTAGGTAGTAGAGATACGCAGTATTTT
>TRBD1|TRBV5-1|TRBJ1-3|many
CASSSGQPGGNTIYF
TGCGCCAGCAGCTCGGGACAGCCTGGGGGAAACACCATATATTTT
>-|TRBV12-3/TRBV12-4|TRBJ1-1|few
CASSLGQFAEAFF
TGTGCCAGCAGCTTAGGACAGTTCGCTGAAGCTTTCTTT
>TRBD2|TRBV29-1|TRBJ2-1|few
CSVGGLAKNEQFF
TGCAGCGTTGGGGGACTAGCGAAGAATGAGCAGTTCTTC
>-|TRBV6-1|TRBJ1-6|-
CASSEIWAAVNSPLHF
TGTGCCAGCAGTGAAATTTGGGCGGCAGTAAATTCACCCCTCCACTTT
>-|TRBV7-2|TRBJ2-7|many
CASSWAPYEQYF
TGTGCCAGCAGCTGGGCCCCCTACGAGCAGTACTTC
>TRBD2|TRBV3-1|TRBJ2-3|-
CASSVQRETQYF
TGTGCCAGCAGCGTTCAGCGGGAGACGCAGTATTTT
>-|TRBV30|TRBJ1-1|many
CAWTVGSAEAFF
TGTGCCTGGACAGTCGGTTCTGCTGAAGCTTTCTTT
>-|TRBV4-2|TRBJ2-5|few
CASSRNFQETQYF
TGTGCCAGCAGCCGCAACTTCCAAGAGACCCAGTACTTC
>TRBD2|TRBV12-3/TRBV12-4|TRBJ2-5|-
CASSYKLAGGVVGETQYF
TGTGCCAGCAGTTACAAACTAGCGGGAGGGGTTGTGGGAGAGACCCAGTACTTC
>-|TRBV28|TRBJ2-3|-
CASSFPPMGDTDTQYF
TGTGCCAGCAGTTTTCCCCCGATGGGGGACACAGATACGCAGTATTTT
>-|TRBV6-5|TRBJ2-7|many
CASSYSSRPIYEQYF
TGTGCCAGCAGTTACTCGAGTCGTCCGATCTACGAGCAGTACTTC
>-|TRBV27|TRBJ1-1|few
CASSLSLRVGTEAFF
TGTGCCAGCAGTTTATCGCTCAGGGTGGGCACTGAAGCTTTCTTT
>TRBD1|TRBV2|TRBJ1-2|-
CASKGDRLTNYGYTF
TGTGCCAGCAAGGGGGACAGGCTAACTAACTATGGCTACACCTTC
>TRBD2|TRBV4-1|TRBJ2-1|few
CASSPGLAGERFF
TGCGCCAGCAGCCCCGGACTAGCGGGAGAGAGGTTCTTC
>-|TRBV7-9|TRBJ2-5|many
CASSSFAGKETQYF
TGTGCCAGCAGCAGTTTTGCAGGGAAAGAGACCCAGTACTTC
>-|TRBV28|TRBJ2-3|-
CASSLYWTVVDTDTQYF
TGTGCCAGCAGTTTGTACTGGACAGTTGTAGACACAGATACGCAGTATTTT
>-|TRBV7-6|TRBJ2-5|-
CASSLAVGRRETQYF
TGTGCCAGCAGCTTAGCGGTCGGGCGCAGGGAGACCCAGTACTTC
>-|TRBV28|TRBJ2-6|few
CASRGTVNSGANVLTF
TGTGCCAGCCGAGGGACGGTGAACTCTGGGGCCAACGTCCTGACTTTC
>TRBD2|TRBV7-2|TRBJ2-2|few
CASSLARGASGSGTGELFF
TGTGCCAGCAGCTTAGCGCGTGGGGCTAGCGGGAGTGGCACCGGGGAGCTGTTTTTT
>-|TRBV28|TRBJ2-3|-
CASTQTTDTQYF
TGTGCCAGCACCCAAACCACAGATACGCAGTATTTT
>-|TRBV3-1|TRBJ1-1|many
CASSQVSLGEPFF
TGTGCCAGCAGCCAAGTTTCGCTGGGCGAGCCTTTCTTT
>-|TRBV18|TRBJ1-1|few
CASSPATANTEAFF
TGTGCCAGCTCACCAGCGACAGCAAACACTGAAGCTTTCTTT
>TRBD2|TRBV7-3|TRBJ2-1|-
CASSLTAGGRDEQFF
TGTGCCAGCAGCTTAACAGCGGGAGGGCGAGATGAGCAGTTCTTC
>-|TRBV27|TRBJ1-6|many
CASSPNHPYNSPLHF
TGTGCCAGCAGCCCCAACCACCCGTATAATTCACCCCTCCACTTT
>-|TRBV5-6|TRBJ2-3|few
CASSRDTSTDTQYF
TGTGCCAGCAGTCGCGACACGAGCACAGATACGCAGTATTTT
>-|TRBV11-2|TRBJ2-1|few
CASSLARGAGEQFF
TGTGCCAGCAGCTTAGCACGAGGGGCGGGTGAGCAGTTCTTC
>-|TRBV7-3|TRBJ2-7|-
CASSLSRGYEQYF
TGTGCCAGCAGCTTAAGTCGGGGCTACGAGCAGTACTTC
>TRBD1|TRBV7-9|TRBJ1-6|-
CASSRDRGFSPLHF
TGTGCCAGCAGCCGGGACAGGGGATTCTCACCCCTCCACTTT
>-|TRBV12-3/TRBV12-4|TRBJ2-3|-
CASSPSLQGRTDTQYF
TGTGCCAGCAGTCCTTCGTTACAGGGCCGCACAGATACGCAGTATTTT
>TRBD1|TRBV5-1|TRBJ1-1|many
CASSFRDSYTEAFF
TGCGCCAGCAGCTTCCGGGACAGCTACACTGAAGCTTTCTTT
>TRBD2|TRBV5-1|TRBJ2-1|-
CASSSGLADEQFF
TGCGCCAGCAGCTCGGGACTAGCGGATGAGCAGTTCTTC
>-|TRBV2|TRBJ1-2|many
CASSPDLYGYTF
TGTGCCAGCAGTCCGGACCTCTATGGCTACACCTTC
>-|TRBV7-6|TRBJ2-2|few
CASSPPLWENTGELFF
TGTGCCAGCAGCCCGCCCCTCTGGGAGAACACCGGGGAGCTGTTTTTT
>-|TRBV12-3/TRBV12-4|TRBJ1-5|-
CASSRRDGNQPQHF
TGTGCCAGCAGTCGCCGGGACGGCAATCAGCCCCAGCATTTT
>-|TRBV11-3|TRBJ1-6|few
CASSLHRDSPLHF
TGTGCCAGCAGCTTACACAGGGATTCACCCCTCCACTTT
>-|TRBV27|TRBJ2-3|few
CASSPPDRRAQYF
TGTGCCAGCAGTCCTCCGGATAGGAGGGCGCAGTATTTT
>TRBD2|TRBV7-8|TRBJ2-7|many
CASSHGLARSYEQYF
TGTGCCAGCAGCCACGGACTAGCCCGCTCCTACGAGCAGTACTTC
>-|TRBV2|TRBJ1-5|-
CASSELGNQPQHF
TGTGCCAGCAGTGAGTTAGGCAATCAGCCCCAGCATTTT
>TRBD2|TRBV10-3|TRBJ2-3|few
CGAGGNTDTQYF
TGTGGAGCGGGAGGAAACACAGATACGCAGTATTTT